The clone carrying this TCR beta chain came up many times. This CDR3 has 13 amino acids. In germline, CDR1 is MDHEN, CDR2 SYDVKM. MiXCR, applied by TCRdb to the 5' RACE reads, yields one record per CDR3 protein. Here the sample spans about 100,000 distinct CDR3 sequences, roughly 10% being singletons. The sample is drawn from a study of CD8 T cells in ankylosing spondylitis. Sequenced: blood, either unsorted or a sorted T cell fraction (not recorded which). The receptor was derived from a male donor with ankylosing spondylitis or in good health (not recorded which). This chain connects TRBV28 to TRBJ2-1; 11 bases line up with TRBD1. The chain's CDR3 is CASGTGGYNEQFF. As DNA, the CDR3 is TGTGCTTCCGGGACAGGGGGCTACAATGAGCAGTTCTTC.